Below, 2 T cell receptor beta chains from the same sample are listed, as sequenced in a study of patients with pleural tuberculosis. TCRdb reprocessed the reads via MiXCR and lists one record per CDR3 protein. Of around 50,000 distinct CDR3 sequences in the sample, about 7.3% were seen once. The receptors were gathered from a human donor with pleural tuberculosis.

In this sample, this clonotype turned up many times. The CDR3 region is CASSYGTLSLSNQPQHF. The DNA for the CDR3 is TGTGCCAGCAGCTACGGGACACTATCCCTCAGCAATCAGCCCCAGCATTTT. V usage is TRBV13 and J usage is TRBJ1-5; TRBD1 is a possible D gene (6 bases). Deletions cut 4 bases from V and 1 base from J, with 17 bases between. This CDR3 comprises 17 residues. CDR1 is PRHDT and CDR2 is FYEKMQ in the germline V gene (reference sequence).

This clonotype has a count of ten or more. The chain recombines TRBV27 with TRBJ2-3, with 7 bases identical to TRBD2. From germline, CDR1 is MNHEY and CDR2 SMNVEV (reference sequence). CDR3 size: 13 residues. Trimming took 3 bases from V and 6 from J; bases not matched to a gene: 3. The CDR3 region is CASSFGGGDTQYF. CDR3 coding DNA: TGTGCCAGCAGTTTCGGGGGAGGGGATACGCAGTATTTT.